This T cell receptor beta chain was sequenced in a study of control samples from healthy donors and cancer patients. Using immunoSEQ multiplex PCR, the repertoire was profiled, and TCRdb retains in-frame clones only, with some absent. The table includes under 65,000 clones, over 75% detected once. This clone has only a few counts. The specimen sequenced was PBMCs. The TCR originated in a woman in her sixties or seventies with lung cancer.

The CDR3: CASSIDVGTGGGQPQHF. The CDR3, as DNA: TGTGCCAGTAGTATAGATGTCGGGACAGGGGGCGGTCAGCCCCAGCATTTT. The rearrangement uses TRBV19 and TRBJ1-5; TRBD1 matches 12 bases. This CDR3 region has 17 residues. The V gene end was trimmed by 0 bases and the J gene end by 6 bases; junction bases not matched to a gene: 6. The V gene's germline CDR1 is LNHDA and CDR2 SQIVND (reference sequence).